This TCR beta chain stems from a study of a mutant IDH1 vaccine in newly diagnosed glioma. Described time point: baseline, week 1 (first vaccination visit). Described treatment: pre-vaccination baseline after standard-of-care therapy. New WHO grade 3 or 4 astrocytomas that were IDH1-mutant and ATRX-lost had been found in donors. As to this clone: Other nucleotide sequences from this sample produce the same CDR3.

The method was immunoSEQ multiplex PCR; TCRdb's version includes in-frame clones alone and lacks a portion of them. The repertoire holds fewer than 45,000 clones, with just under 95% as singletons. V lost 0 bases, J lost 1 base, and 4 bases lay in between. This CDR3 contains 13 residues. The germline gives CDR1 SGDLS, CDR2 YYNGEE. The rearrangement links TRBV9 to TRBJ1-1; no clear D gene. This sequence was found in a young man with glioma. The input for sequencing was PBMCs, taken from a glioma patient treated with radiotherapy, temozolomide or both. CDR3 nucleotide sequence: TGTGCCAGCAGCGTAGCAGGGAACACTGAAGCTTTCTTT. This codes for CASSVAGNTEAFF.